The 4 T cell receptor beta chains below were found in one sample sequenced in a study of OX40 agonist ivuxolimab in advanced cancers. Clones were sequenced by immunoSEQ multiplex PCR, and TCRdb holds only the in-frame ones, with some missing. Here the sample spans approximately 38,000 clones, roughly 85% being singletons. Source: CD4+ or CD8+ T cells sorted from blood, taken in a trial of the OX40 agonist ivuxolimab. The receptors come from an adult with an advanced solid tumor such as melanoma, head and neck, liver or kidney cancer.

The genes are TRBV2 and TRBJ1-4; 7 bases align to TRBD1. The germline CDR1 and CDR2 sequences are SNHLY and FYNNEI. The CDR3 has 16 amino acids. V shed 5 bases, J shed 7 bases, and the junction held 13 bases outside the gene matches. The CDR3 DNA reads as TGTGCCAGCAGTTACCGGGACAGCCGCAGGAGTGAAAAACTGTTTTTT. The encoded protein is CASSYRDSRRSEKLFF.

V is TRBV7-9 and J is TRBJ2-3, with 10 bases fitting TRBD1. Germline loops: CDR1 SEHNR, CDR2 FQNEAQ (reference sequence). The CDR3 has 14 residues. V shed 3 bases and J 7 bases; nucleotides not matched to a gene: 4. As DNA, the CDR3 is TGTGCCAGCAGCTTGGGACAGGGGATGAATACGCAGTATTTT. This encodes CASSLGQGMNTQYF.

The rearrangement uses TRBV5-6 and TRBJ2-3; D tentatively fits TRBD1 or TRBD2 (7 bases each). The CDR3 runs to 16 residues. V lost 1 base, J lost 5 bases, and 17 bases lay in between. Per the germline V gene, CDR1 is SGHDT and CDR2 is YYEEEE. The CDR3 nucleotides are TGTGCCAGCAGCTTGCAGGGGGGGCCCCAGGGAGATACGCAGTATTTT. This encodes CASSLQGGPQGDTQYF.

The J gene is TRBJ1-1, the V gene TRBV5-1; possibly TRBD1 for D (6 bases). Germline assignment: CDR1 SGHRS and CDR2 YFSETQ. The CDR3 is made up of 14 amino acids. V was pared by 3 bases and J by 4 bases, with 13 bases between. This CDR3 reads CASSWTQGSTEAFF. CDR3 DNA: TGCGCCAGCAGCTGGACACAGGGTTCCACTGAAGCTTTCTTT.